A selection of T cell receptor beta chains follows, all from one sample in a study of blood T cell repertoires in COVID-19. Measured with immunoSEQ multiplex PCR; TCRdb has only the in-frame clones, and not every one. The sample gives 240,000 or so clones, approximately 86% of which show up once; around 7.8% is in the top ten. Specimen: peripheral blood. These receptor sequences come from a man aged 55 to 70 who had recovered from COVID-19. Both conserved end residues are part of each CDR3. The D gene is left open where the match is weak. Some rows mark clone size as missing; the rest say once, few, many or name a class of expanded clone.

CDR3 protein: CASSLDGAPDTQYF
CDR3 DNA: TGCGCCAGCAGCCTGGATGGGGCCCCGGATACGCAGTATTTT
D gene: -
clone size: once
J gene: TRBJ2-3
V gene: TRBV5-1

CDR3 protein: CASSTTGGTEAFF
CDR3 DNA: TGTGCCAGTAGTACAACAGGGGGCACTGAAGCTTTCTTT
D gene: TRBD1
clone size: once
J gene: TRBJ1-1
V gene: TRBV19

CDR3 protein: CASSFLGGAFF
CDR3 DNA: TGTGCCAGCAGTTTCCTGGGGGGAGCTTTCTTT
D gene: -
clone size: -
J gene: TRBJ1-1
V gene: TRBV28

CDR3 protein: CASSVGGQPNYGYTF
CDR3 DNA: TGTGCCAGCAGCGTAGGCGGACAGCCTAACTATGGCTACACCTTC
D gene: -
clone size: -
J gene: TRBJ1-2
V gene: TRBV9

CDR3 protein: CASRQSSYNSPLHF
CDR3 DNA: TGTGCCAGCCGACAGAGCTCCTATAATTCACCCCTCCACTTT
D gene: -
clone size: -
J gene: TRBJ1-6
V gene: TRBV2

CDR3 protein: CASSQDQGSNEKLFF
CDR3 DNA: TGTGCCAGCAGCCAAGACCAAGGGAGTAATGAAAAACTGTTTTTT
D gene: -
clone size: few
J gene: TRBJ1-4
V gene: TRBV4-2

CDR3 protein: CASSLESGFPGELFF
CDR3 DNA: TGTGCCAGCAGCTTAGAATCGGGTTTTCCCGGGGAGCTGTTTTTT
D gene: -
clone size: -
J gene: TRBJ2-2
V gene: TRBV7-6

CDR3 protein: CASSLAGRGGGAWPNEQFF
CDR3 DNA: TGCGCCAGCAGCTTGGCCGGGCGAGGCGGGGGCGCTTGGCCGAATGAGCAGTTCTTC
D gene: -
clone size: -
J gene: TRBJ2-1
V gene: TRBV5-1

CDR3 protein: CASSLGAGGAFF
CDR3 DNA: TGTGCCAGCAGCTTAGGGGCAGGGGGAGCTTTCTTT
D gene: TRBD1
clone size: -
J gene: TRBJ1-1
V gene: TRBV7-9

CDR3 protein: CASSPPGTGGPNEQYF
CDR3 DNA: TGTGCCAGCTCACCACCCGGGACAGGGGGCCCAAACGAGCAGTACTTC
D gene: TRBD1
clone size: once
J gene: TRBJ2-7
V gene: TRBV18

CDR3 protein: CATSDPDRGETQYF
CDR3 DNA: TGTGCCACCAGTGATCCGGACAGGGGAGAGACCCAGTACTTC
D gene: TRBD1
clone size: -
J gene: TRBJ2-5
V gene: TRBV24-1